Below are 17 T cell receptor beta chains sequenced from a single sample in a study of siplizumab effects on memory and regulatory T cells. Libraries were prepared by immunoSEQ multiplex PCR; TCRdb keeps only in-frame clonotypes and omits some of them. The table shows about 48,000 clones, with about 90% occurring only once. Source material: naive CD8+ T cells sorted from blood. Every receptor here comes from a human donor in good health.

Here the CDR3 reads CASGPQGPGETQYF. CDR3 DNA: TGTGCCAGCGGGCCACAGGGGCCAGGGGAGACCCAGTACTTC. J is TRBJ2-5 and V is TRBV2, with 7 positions matching TRBD1. Germline V lookup: CDR1 SNHLY, CDR2 FYNNEI. The CDR3 spans 14 residues. V gave up 8 bases and J gave up 5 bases; unmatched junction bases: 11.

This rearrangement joins TRBV5-4 to TRBJ2-7; tentatively, D is TRBD1 or TRBD2 (7 bases each). Germline CDR1 is SGHNT and CDR2 is YYREEE (reference sequence). CDR3 length: 15 amino acids. The V end was cut by 4 bases, the J end by 6 bases, with 20 bases between. The CDR3: CASSPPGGGFGEQYF. CDR3 DNA sequence: TGTGCCAGCAGCCCGCCAGGGGGAGGGTTCGGCGAGCAGTACTTC.

The rearrangement joins TRBV27 to TRBJ2-5, with TRBD2 matching over 11 bases. TRBJ2-7 matches the DNA end more closely, so the J call is doubtful. CDR3 size: 18 residues. Germline CDR1 is MNHEY and CDR2 is SMNVEV (reference sequence). CDR3 bases: TGTGCCAGCAGTACCTTCGGCCCTTTGACTAGCGGGACCTACGAGCAGTACTTC. Protein product: CASSTFGPLTSGTYEQYF.

This clone has just one count. V is TRBV6-5 and J is TRBJ2-1; weak D call: TRBD2 (6 bases). CDR1 MNHEY and CDR2 SVGAGI come from the germline V gene. The CDR3 contains 13 residues. The V end lost 0 bases, the J end lost 8 bases, and 8 bases lay between the germline ends. The CDR3 region has the DNA TGTGCCAGCAGTTACTCGGAGGGCGATGAGCAGTTCTTC. Amino acid sequence: CASSYSEGDEQFF.

The chain couples TRBV9 to TRBJ2-2; D is ambiguous. Germline-derived CDR1 and CDR2 are SGDLS and YYNGEE. The V and J ends lost 0 bases and 6 bases respectively, with 12 bases between them. The CDR3 runs to 15 residues. CDR3 nucleotides: TGTGCCAGCAGCGTAGAAGGGTCCGACCCCGGGGAGCTGTTTTTT. Translated, it gives CASSVEGSDPGELFF.

The chain joins TRBV5-1 to TRBJ2-1; the D gene is possibly TRBD1 (5 bases). CDR3 size: 14 residues. The ends were cut back, 2 bases at V and 2 bases at J, with 8 bases in the middle. CDR1 is SGHRS and CDR2 is YFSETQ in the germline V gene. This chain's CDR3 is CASSLAGPYNEQFF. In DNA form, the CDR3 reads TGCGCCAGCAGCTTAGCAGGGCCCTACAATGAGCAGTTCTTC. The full variable domain, its missing parts supplied by reference TRBV5-1 and TRBJ2-1, is KAGVTQTPRYLIKTRGQQVTLSCSPISGHRSVSWYQQTPGQGLQFLFEYFSETQRNKGNFPGRFSGRQFSNSRSEMNVSTLELGDSALYLCASSLAGPYNEQFFGPGTRLTVL.

This CDR3 reads CASSWLDGSLDYEQYF. The CDR3 DNA sequence: TGCGCCAGCAGCTGGTTGGACGGATCCCTCGACTACGAGCAGTACTTC. The chain joins TRBV5-1 to TRBJ2-7; D unresolved. V lost 3 bases and J 3 bases, leaving 19 bases between the germline ends. Per germline, CDR1 SGHRS and CDR2 YFSETQ. CDR3 length: 16 residues.

The rearrangement links TRBV27 to TRBJ2-1; either TRBD1 or TRBD2 may supply D (6 bases each). Germline assignment: CDR1 MNHEY and CDR2 SMNVEV (reference sequence). The CDR3 is 15 residues long. Trimming took 0 bases from V and 7 from J, leaving 13 bases between them. In DNA, the CDR3 is TGTGCCAGCAGTTTATCGTGGGGGGCTATGAATGAGCAGTTCTTC. It encodes CASSLSWGAMNEQFF.

The CDR3 bases are TGCGCCAGCAGCTTGGTATCAGGGCCTAGCTCCTACGAGCAGTACTTC. Its protein is CASSLVSGPSSYEQYF. The rearrangement links TRBV5-1 to TRBJ2-7; perhaps TRBD1 as D (5 bases). The CDR3 is made up of 16 amino acids. Trimming stripped 0 bases from V and 0 bases from J, with 13 bases between. The germline CDR1 and CDR2 sequences are SGHRS and YFSETQ. Filled out from reference TRBV5-1 and TRBJ2-7, the complete variable domain reads KAGVTQTPRYLIKTRGQQVTLSCSPISGHRSVSWYQQTPGQGLQFLFEYFSETQRNKGNFPGRFSGRQFSNSRSEMNVSTLELGDSALYLCASSLVSGPSSYEQYFGPGTRLTVT.

The CDR3 protein is CATRQGTDTQYF. CDR3 coding DNA: TGTGCCACCCGACAGGGGACAGATACGCAGTATTTT. The V and J genes are TRBV19 and TRBJ2-3, with 8 bases that match TRBD1. The CDR3 extends over 12 amino acids. Unmatched junction bases numbered 3, after V lost 10 bases and J lost 3 bases. Germline V gene sequence: CDR1 LNHDA, CDR2 SQIVND (reference sequence).

CDR3 loop: CASSEERGRPRDGYTF. Written as DNA, the CDR3 is TGTGCCAGCAGTGAAGAAAGGGGCAGGCCGAGGGATGGCTACACCTTC. V gene TRBV2 combines with J gene TRBJ1-2; a possible D gene is TRBD1 (5 bases). In germline, CDR1 is SNHLY, CDR2 FYNNEI. The CDR3 covers 16 residues. V shed 1 base and J shed 6 bases, with 18 bases lying between them. Full variable domain (remainder filled in from reference TRBV2 and TRBJ1-2): EPEVTQTPSHQVTQMGQEVILRCVPISNHLYFYWYRQILGQKVEFLVSFYNNEISEKSEIFDDQFSVERPDGSNFTLKIRSTKLEDSAMYFCASSEERGRPRDGYTFGSGTRLTVV.

This chain links TRBV7-9 with TRBJ1-1; 10 nucleotides agree with TRBD1. J gave up 3 bases and V 5 bases, and 6 bases lay outside the gene matches. This CDR3 is 15 amino acids long. The germline CDR1 and CDR2 sequences are SEHNR and FQNEAQ (reference sequence). The CDR3 loop reads CASSTTGGMDTEAFF. The DNA of the CDR3 is TGTGCCAGCAGCACGACAGGGGGCATGGACACTGAAGCTTTCTTT.

This chain uses TRBV25-1 with TRBJ1-1, with D perhaps matching TRBD1 (5 bases). The V end was cut by 1 base, the J end by 3 bases, with 6 bases between. The CDR3 loop spans 13 amino acids. Germline loops: CDR1 MGHDK, CDR2 SYGVNS. CDR3 sequence reads: CASSELGDTEAFF. The CDR3 DNA sequence: TGTGCCAGCAGTGAATTAGGGGACACTGAAGCTTTCTTT.

The genes are TRBV14 and TRBJ2-7; the match to TRBD2 covers 10 bases. Germline loops: CDR1 SGHDN, CDR2 FVKESK. This CDR3 is 13 amino acids long. V shed 4 bases, J shed 5 bases, and the junction held 2 bases outside the gene matches. This chain's CDR3 is CASSLLAGDEQYF. In nucleotides, the CDR3 is TGTGCCAGCAGCCTCCTAGCGGGAGACGAGCAGTACTTC.

V and J are TRBV6-5 and TRBJ1-1; 10 bases are a match to TRBD1. This CDR3 region has 15 residues. V gave up 4 bases and J gave up 6 bases; unmatched junction bases: 8. Germline CDR1 is MNHEY and CDR2 is SVGAGI. In DNA, the CDR3 is TGTGCCAGCAGTTCCGGACAGGGGGGTATCCCTGAAGCTTTCTTT. Protein: CASSSGQGGIPEAFF.

V and J are TRBV6-5 and TRBJ2-1, with D uncertain. Germline assignment: CDR1 MNHEY and CDR2 SVGAGI. The CDR3 is 16 residues long. The germline V and J ends were trimmed by 0 bases and 9 bases, with 18 bases remaining between them. CDR3: CASSYSWGTGMGEQFF. The CDR3 DNA is TGTGCCAGCAGTTACTCCTGGGGAACGGGTATGGGTGAGCAGTTCTTC.

The chain links TRBV11-2 to TRBJ2-3, with 10 bases fitting TRBD2. Germline CDR1 reads SGHAT; CDR2 reads FQNNGV. The CDR3 is 16 residues long. V was clipped by 5 bases and J by 4 bases; unmatched bases: 9. CDR3 sequence (DNA): TGTGCCAGCAGCCAGTTAGCGGGAGGTTTTTCAGATACGCAGTATTTT. Translated, it gives CASSQLAGGFSDTQYF.